This T cell receptor (beta chain) was profiled in a study of Ad26.COV2.S vaccination and SARS-CoV-2 variants. Profiled with immunoSEQ multiplex PCR; TCRdb holds only in-frame clones, not every one. The sample has over 450,000 clones; roughly 87% are singletons. CDR1 and CDR2 (germline): SQVTM, ANQGSEA. The CDR3 consists of 16 residues. V dropped 0 bases and J dropped 6; count of bases not matched to a gene: 7. Treatment specified: 15 to 20 received Ad26.COV2.S at low or high dose, single or two shots; about 5 received placebo; per-sample allocation not given. Each sample was drawn 63 days after the first injection (of vaccine or placebo).

The receptor was isolated from a person aged 18-60 years who received the Ad26.COV2.S COVID-19 vaccine or a placebo. The chain links TRBV29-1 to TRBJ2-2; 10 bases fit TRBD2. Here the sequenced sample was peripheral blood, taken in a trial of Ad26.COV2.S vaccine versus placebo. CDR3 in DNA: TGCAGCGTTGAAGATGCAAGCGGGGGGGTCTCCGGGGAGCTGTTTTTT. The encoded protein is CSVEDASGGVSGELFF.